The sequence of this T cell receptor beta chain was determined in a study of response to subunit inactivated influenza vaccine. Whole-study results and caveats: Authors suggested each seasonal influenza vaccination recruits few new T cells.

This CDR3 is 15 amino acids long. Between the trimmed V and J ends, which lost 2 bases and 3 bases, there was a span of 11 bases. TCRdb fed the RT-PCR reads into MiXCR, producing one record per CDR3 protein. Counted here are a few hundred thousand distinct CDR3 sequences, over 9.5% occurring once; the ten biggest clones make up about an eighth. This clonotype came up a few times. Its antigen is still unknown. The material was PBMCs from blood, obtained about 40 days after vaccination. The V gene is TRBV12-3 or TRBV12-4, the J gene TRBJ1-5; D gene unclear. The clonotype was recovered from a man in his fifties or sixties who received an inactivated influenza vaccine. The CDR3 region is CASSLNGGTNQPQHF. CDR3 in DNA: TGTGCCAGCAGTTTAAATGGCGGCACCAATCAGCCCCAGCATTTT.